The present entry profiles one T cell receptor (beta chain) with its context. These data are taken from a study of blood T cell repertoires in COVID-19. Study-wide context: The study drew acute and convalescent COVID-19 samples from the United States, Italy and Spain.

Original methodology: The authors estimated nucleated cell counts from reference gene primer amplification. Assay used: immunoSEQ multiplex PCR; TCRdb lists only in-frame clones, some missing. Clone size and V and J calls were adopted from that table, with D and trimming inferred from the DNA. Among about 120,000 clones listed, 85% were seen once. Germline V gives CDR1 LNHDA, CDR2 SQIVND (reference sequence). The CDR3 consists of 14 residues. V lost 1 base and J lost 6; bases outside the gene matches: 6. Specimen: peripheral blood. This receptor was taken from an elderly man with active or convalescent COVID-19. This rearrangement joins TRBV19 to TRBJ2-7; 7 bases align to TRBD1. Here the CDR3 DNA reads TGTGCCAGTAGTATAGGACAGGGAATCACCGAGCAGTACTTC. As protein: CASSIGQGITEQYF.